Below, 26 T cell receptor beta chains from the same sample are listed, as sequenced in a study of memory CD4+ T cells and cytomegalovirus serostatus (dated by TCRdb to about 2019). The protocol used for the library was the immunoSEQ multiplex PCR assay. TCRdb's version of the immuneACCESS table is confined to in-frame rearrangements and falls short of the full clone set. An unresolved V gene accounts for under half of the shortfall where checked; the remainder is of unknown origin. Present in this sample are some 60,000 clones, about 81% of which were seen just once. The ten largest account for around 1% of the sample. Single viable CD3+CD4+CD8-CD45RO+ cells were sorted as memory CD4+ T cells on a FACSAria II. Sequencing was carried out using memory CD4+ T cells from blood. These receptors all stem from an adult in good health and CMV-seronegative.

The chain carries TRBV27 and TRBJ2-7, with TRBD2 as a possible D gene (6 bases). The CDR3 runs 13 residues. Trimming stripped 5 bases from V and 6 bases from J, with 14 bases between. Germline lookup yields CDR1 MNHEY and CDR2 SMNVEV (reference sequence). The CDR3 sequence is CASSPPERAEQYF. The CDR3 nucleotides read TGTGCCAGCAGTCCCCCGGAGCGGGCCGAGCAGTACTTC.

This chain connects TRBV5-1 to TRBJ2-1, with 14 bases identical to TRBD2. There are 17 residues in the CDR3. The J segment lost 6 bases and the V segment lost 0 bases, leaving 5 bases of the junction unmatched. CDR1 and CDR2 from the germline V gene are SGHRS and YFSETQ. CDR3 bases: TGCGCCAGCAGCTTGGGACAGGGACTAGCGGGGGTCAATGAGCAGTTCTTC. Its protein product is CASSLGQGLAGVNEQFF.

The chain combines TRBV7-2 with TRBJ2-1; TRBD2 matches at 9 bases. Germline loops: CDR1 SGHTA, CDR2 FQGNSA. The CDR3 covers 15 residues. V lost 3 bases to trimming and J lost 3 bases; unmatched junction nucleotides: 3. DNA for the CDR3: TGTGCCAGCAGCTTTTCTAGCGGGAACTACAATGAGCAGTTCTTC. Translating gives CASSFSSGNYNEQFF.

V gene TRBV19 combines with J gene TRBJ2-1; TRBD1 might be the D (5 bases). CDR1 is LNHDA, CDR2 SQIVND, per germline (reference sequence). The ends were cut back, 2 bases at V and 6 bases at J, with 11 bases in the middle. This CDR3 contains 14 residues. The CDR3 DNA is TGTGCCAGTAGTATAAGTAACAGGCCCAATGAGCAGTTCTTC. This sequence encodes CASSISNRPNEQFF.

The chain recombines TRBV11-2 with TRBJ2-7; D not resolved. Trimming stripped 5 bases from V and 0 bases from J, with 5 bases between. Germline-derived CDR1 and CDR2 are SGHAT and FQNNGV. This CDR3 has 12 amino acids. The CDR3 nucleotides are TGTGCCAGCAGCACACTCTCCTACGAGCAGTACTTC. This translates into CASSTLSYEQYF.

V is TRBV28 and J is TRBJ1-1, with D tentatively TRBD1 (5 bases). CDR3 length: 14 amino acids. The V and J ends lost 6 bases and 6 bases respectively, with 17 bases between them. From germline, CDR1 is MDHEN and CDR2 SYDVKM. CDR3 sequence: CASRPTRDFPEAFF. CDR3 nucleotides: TGTGCCAGCAGGCCAACCAGGGATTTCCCTGAAGCTTTCTTT.

The rearrangement uses TRBV28 and TRBJ2-1; TRBD2 matches at 12 bases. The CDR3 runs 17 residues. Germline V CDR1 and CDR2: MDHEN, SYDVKM. V gave up 7 bases and J gave up 1 base; unmatched junction bases: 8. This CDR3 is CASTSSGRESSYNEQFF. The CDR3 DNA reads TGTGCCAGCACCTCTAGCGGGAGGGAATCGTCCTACAATGAGCAGTTCTTC.

The chain uses TRBV18 and TRBJ2-1; D may be TRBD2 (6 bases). Deletions cut 3 bases from V and 6 bases from J, with 15 bases between. Germline V gives CDR1 KGHSH, CDR2 LQKENI. The CDR3 covers 15 residues. For the CDR3, the DNA is TGTGCCAGCTCACCCGGACGGGAGATGGGCAATGAGCAGTTCTTC. It specifies CASSPGREMGNEQFF.

This clone has a handful of counts. V usage is TRBV6-1 and J usage is TRBJ2-7; 7 bases line up with TRBD2. The ends lost 7 bases at V and 6 bases at J; junction bases unmatched: 15. Germline V CDR1 and CDR2: MNHNS, SASEGT. CDR3 length: 15 residues. The CDR3 nucleotides read TGTGCCAGCATTTTAATCGGGGGGAGACGGGGCGAGCAGTACTTC. Protein: CASILIGGRRGEQYF.

This clone was observed a handful of times. The CDR3 is CASSSGLEETQYF. CDR3 in DNA: TGTGCCAGCAGTTCGGGACTAGAAGAGACCCAGTACTTC. The chain has TRBV27 and TRBJ2-5, with 8 bases that match TRBD2. Trimming at V came to 4 bases and at J to 3 bases, leaving 1 base not matched to a gene. Germline CDR1 and CDR2: MNHEY and SMNVEV (reference sequence). The CDR3 has 13 residues.

The chain employs TRBV9 and TRBJ2-1; the match to TRBD2 covers 9 bases. CDR1 and CDR2 (germline): SGDLS, YYNGEE. The V gene end was trimmed by 4 bases and the J gene end by 4 bases; junction bases not matched to a gene: 9. The CDR3 is 16 residues long. The CDR3 loop is CASSPGETSGYNEQFF. The CDR3 DNA reads as TGTGCCAGCAGCCCAGGGGAGACTAGCGGATACAATGAGCAGTTCTTC.

The chain uses TRBV5-8 and TRBJ1-1; no firm D call. CDR3 length equals 13 residues. Germline V gene lookup returns CDR1 SGHTS and CDR2 YDEGEE. With 6 bases removed from V and 5 bases from J, the gap between germline ends came to 14 bases. The CDR3 region has the DNA TGTGCCAGCACCTCATATCGGAGGACTGAAGCTTTCTTT. Its protein is CASTSYRRTEAFF. Based on the CDR3 plus reference TRBV5-8 and TRBJ1-1, the full variable domain is EAGVTQSPTHLIKTRGQQATLRCSPISGHTSVYWYQQALGLGLQFLLWYDEGEERNRGNFPPRFSGRQFPNYSSELNVNALELEDSALYLCASTSYRRTEAFFGQGTRLTVV.

This rearrangement joins TRBV15 to TRBJ1-4; D ambiguous. Deletions cut 0 bases from V and 10 bases from J, with 9 bases between. The CDR3 spans 13 residues. CDR1 is LNHNV, CDR2 YYDKDF, per germline (reference sequence). CDR3 DNA: TGTGCCACCAGCAGAGATCTTGGTGGAAAACTGTTTTTT. This encodes CATSRDLGGKLFF.

The chain carries TRBV30 and TRBJ1-6, with 7 bases fitting TRBD1. Looked up from germline, CDR1 is GTSNPN and CDR2 is SVGIG (reference sequence). After removal of 1 base from V and 5 bases from J, the junction contained 8 bases not matched to a gene. CDR3 length equals 16 residues. The CDR3 DNA is TGTGCCTGGAGTGGGTTGACAGGGCCGAATAATTCACCCCTCCACTTT. Residues: CAWSGLTGPNNSPLHF.

This clone has more than one count but fewer than ten. The same CDR3 is also encoded by other DNA sequences in this sample. The V call is TRBV28, the J call TRBJ1-2, with D unresolved. Germline loops: CDR1 MDHEN, CDR2 SYDVKM. Trimming shortened V by 2 bases and J by 2 bases, and 6 bases separated the two germline ends. CDR3 size: 13 residues. As DNA, the CDR3 is TGTGCCAGCAGTTTAACCGGGAACTATGGCTACACCTTC. It specifies CASSLTGNYGYTF.

The chain combines TRBV5-6 with TRBJ1-1, with D hard to call. The CDR3 sequence is 13 residues long. CDR1 and CDR2 from the germline V gene are SGHDT and YYEEEE. Trimming removed 1 base from V and 4 bases from J, with 8 bases in between. The CDR3 reads CASSLRWGTEAFF. The CDR3 bases are TGTGCCAGCAGCTTGAGATGGGGCACTGAAGCTTTCTTT.

The chain links TRBV28 to TRBJ1-5; maybe TRBD1 (6 bases). The germline CDR1 and CDR2 sequences are MDHEN and SYDVKM. There are 15 residues in the CDR3. Trimming pared 7 bases from V and 4 bases from J, leaving 17 bases between. CDR3 coding DNA: TGTGCCAGCATGGGGGGGCCCGGGGGGAATCAGCCCCAGCATTTT. Translated: CASMGGPGGNQPQHF.

V usage is TRBV29-1 and J usage is TRBJ2-1; 7 positions agree with TRBD1. CDR3 size: 14 residues. Looked up from germline, CDR1 is SQVTM and CDR2 is ANQGSEA. V was clipped by 7 bases and J by 8 bases; unmatched bases: 14. Here the CDR3 DNA reads TGCAGCGCCCTCGCCGAGACAGGGATAGATGAGCAGTTCTTC. It yields the protein CSALAETGIDEQFF.

V and J are TRBV5-6 and TRBJ2-2, with D possibly being TRBD1 or TRBD2 (5 bases each). The CDR3 runs 15 residues. V was trimmed by 0 bases and J by 7 bases, leaving 13 bases between them. Germline values: CDR1 SGHDT, CDR2 YYEEEE. The CDR3 sequence: CASSLGGPRGGELFF. CDR3 nucleotides: TGTGCCAGCAGCTTGGGGGGACCCAGAGGCGGGGAGCTGTTTTTT. Based on the CDR3 plus reference TRBV5-6 and TRBJ2-2, the full variable domain is DAGVTQSPTHLIKTRGQQVTLRCSPKSGHDTVSWYQQALGQGPQFIFQYYEEEERQRGNFPDRFSGHQFPNYSSELNVNALLLGDSALYLCASSLGGPRGGELFFGEGSRLTVL.

The J gene is TRBJ2-1, the V gene TRBV19; D is uncertain. Germline CDR1 is LNHDA and CDR2 is SQIVND (reference sequence). V lost 6 bases and J 8 bases, leaving 8 bases between the germline ends. The CDR3 spans 11 residues. The CDR3 nucleotides are TGTGCCAGTAGCTCTGCCCATGAGCAGTTCTTC. Protein: CASSSAHEQFF.

The CDR3 sequence is CASSLARENRDTQYF. In DNA form, the CDR3 reads TGCGCCAGCAGCTTGGCGCGGGAGAACCGGGATACGCAGTATTTT. The V and J genes are TRBV5-1 and TRBJ2-3, with 7 bases matching TRBD2. V was clipped by 0 bases and J by 6 bases; unmatched bases: 7. The CDR3 contains 15 residues. The germline gives CDR1 SGHRS, CDR2 YFSETQ.

The chain recombines TRBV6-1 with TRBJ2-7, with 10 bases that match TRBD1. The CDR3 length is 16 residues. Unmatched junction bases numbered 7, after V lost 4 bases and J lost 1 base. Germline CDR1 reads MNHNS; CDR2 reads SASEGT. As DNA, the CDR3 is TGTGCCAGCAGTGCCATTCGGACAGGGGGTTCCTACGAGCAGTACTTC. This gives the protein CASSAIRTGGSYEQYF.

This rearrangement joins TRBV7-9 to TRBJ1-2; weak D call: TRBD1 (5 bases). V was cut by 4 bases and J by 4 bases, with 10 bases left in between. Germline loops: CDR1 SEHNR, CDR2 FQNEAQ (reference sequence). This CDR3 has 13 amino acids. CDR3 protein: CASSSTETYGYTF. CDR3 DNA sequence: TGTGCCAGCAGCTCGACAGAGACCTATGGCTACACCTTC.

The CDR3 is CASSLTIGGSFSGANVLTF. CDR3 nucleotide sequence: TGTGCCAGCAGCTTAACGATAGGCGGTAGTTTCTCTGGGGCCAACGTCCTGACTTTC. This chain joins TRBV7-3 and TRBJ2-6; D uncertain. Germline values: CDR1 SGHTA, CDR2 FQGTGA. The CDR3 has 19 amino acids. V was pared by 0 bases and J by 0 bases, with 15 bases between.

The chain employs TRBV7-2 and TRBJ2-7; 8 bases match TRBD2. After removal of 2 bases from V and 4 bases from J, the junction contained 4 bases not matched to a gene. The CDR3 totals 14 residues. In germline, CDR1 is SGHTA, CDR2 FQGNSA. CDR3 region: CASSLSAGEYEQYF. The CDR3 DNA reads as TGTGCCAGCAGCTTATCAGCGGGGGAATACGAGCAGTACTTC.

This clone was counted a few times. This chain joins TRBV10-3 and TRBJ1-5; 9 bases are shared with TRBD1. The CDR3 has 13 residues. V gave up 11 bases and J gave up 4 bases; unmatched junction bases: 6. From germline, CDR1 is ENHRY and CDR2 SYGVKD. CDR3 sequence (DNA): TGTGCCCACAGGGACAGGGAAAATCAGCCCCAGCATTTT. As protein: CAHRDRENQPQHF.